The clone carrying this TCR beta chain was seen a handful of times. Its target is unknown. The data belong to a study of glioma-infiltrating T cells after dendritic cell vaccination. On the study more broadly: Patients received autologous tumor lysate-pulsed dendritic cell vaccination between the early 2000s and the early 2010s.

Input was approximately 2.1 ug genomic DNA, or all available if less. Repertoires were generated with immunoSEQ multiplex PCR, while TCRdb's copy carries only in-frame clones and drops some. The sample holds more than 95,000 clones; around 91% are singletons and the top ten take approximately 2.7%. The CDR3 is 15 amino acids. The V segment lost 6 bases and the J segment 8 bases; nucleotides outside the gene matches: 12. Looked up from germline, CDR1 is SNHLY and CDR2 is FYNNEI. The time point is: after dendritic cell vaccination, including at tumor progression/relapse. Findings of the study overall: TCR clonality showed no direct relationship with survival.

The clonotype was recovered from a human donor with glioblastoma. The source material was blood, sampled after dendritic cell vaccination. This rearrangement joins TRBV2 to TRBJ2-1; TRBD2 aligns across 8 bases. DNA for the CDR3: TGTGCCAGCAGCATAGCGGGGCTAAGCGGGGATGAGCAGTTCTTC. Amino acids: CASSIAGLSGDEQFF.